This T cell receptor beta chain came from a study of blood T cell repertoires in COVID-19 (dated by TCRdb to about 2020). Describing the broader study: The collaborator samples originated in the United States, Italy and Spain and spanned the acute and convalescent phases of COVID-19. The material from the prospective study consisted of cDNA or gDNA derived from T cells, B-cell-depleted T cells, or PBMCs. The dataset comprised deeply sampled blood TCRbeta repertoires from subjects exposed to, actively infected with, or recovered from COVID-19. A freely available public database, intended as a resource for researchers studying the immune response to SARS-CoV-2, is where the repertoires were released. Samples were obtained from the ongoing ImmuneRACE study (first 160 participants) and from about 1,300 subjects provided by 6 global collaborators. A de-identified subject ID, COVID-19 status, age in years and sex were almost always included in the sample metadata. Where HLA class I and class II types were available, the types were taken from metadata supplied by the sample provider, not from assay-based typing.

Collaborating institutions collected whole blood in K2EDTA tubes following their own protocols. For TCRbeta analysis, collaborators shipped samples as frozen whole blood, isolated PBMCs, or DNA extracted from either of those sample types. Turning to this clone: Its cognate antigen has yet to be identified. Per-nucleotide qualities are absent, and no much larger clonotype sits a single base away.

The immunoSEQ Assay, a bias-controlled multiplex PCR, was used to amplify TCRbeta CDR3 regions from genomic DNA. The authors processed their data as follows. The number of nucleated cells in each sample was estimated by amplification of reference gene primers within the assay. Sequence reads were collapsed and filtered to measure the absolute abundance of every unique TCRbeta CDR3 rearrangement. Productive Simpson clonality was computed per sample as the square root of Simpson's diversity index over productive rearrangements. TCRdb obtained this table from immuneACCESS and retained in-frame rearrangements with V and J assigned. These tables miss some clones; where compared with another copy, unresolved V genes account for less than half of the shortfall, and the remainder is unexplained. V and J calls and clone size come straight from that table; D and trimming were deduced from the DNA. Recorded for this sample are some 220,000 clones; around three quarters of them occurred a single time. Of the sample, 7.2% falls within the top ten clones.

On the study overall, not on this receptor specifically: The amount of clinical and demographic metadata varied by source and participant and was provided uncurated.

This clonotype was sampled from a woman aged 70 to 79 with acute or convalescent COVID-19. The sequencing sample was made of peripheral blood.

The DNA is as follows: TGTGCCAGCAGGACGGGACTTAATGAAAAACTGTTTTTT. Its product reads: CASRTGLNEKLFF. The V and J segments used are TRBV6-5 and TRBJ1-4; TRBD1 is possibly the D segment (5 matching bases). V lost 6 bases and J lost 4 bases; the stretch between them is 9 bases long. For CDR1 and CDR2, the germline V gene lists MNHEY and SVGAGI. The CDR3 holds 13 amino acids from the cysteine to the phenylalanine. Only CDR3 DNA is held: 39 bases, read in frame from base 1.